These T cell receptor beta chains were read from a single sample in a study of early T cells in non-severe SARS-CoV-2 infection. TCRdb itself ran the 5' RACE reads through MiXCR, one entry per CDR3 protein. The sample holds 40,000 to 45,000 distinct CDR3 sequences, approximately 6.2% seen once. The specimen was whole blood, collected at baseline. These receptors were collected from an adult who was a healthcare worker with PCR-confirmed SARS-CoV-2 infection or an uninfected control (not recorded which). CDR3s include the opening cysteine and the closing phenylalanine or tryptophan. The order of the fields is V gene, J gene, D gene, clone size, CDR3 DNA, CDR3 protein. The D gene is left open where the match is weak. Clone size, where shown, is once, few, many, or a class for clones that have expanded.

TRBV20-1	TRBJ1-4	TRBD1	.	TGCAGTGCCGGAGGACAGGTTAATGAAAAACTGTTTTTT	CSAGGQVNEKLFF
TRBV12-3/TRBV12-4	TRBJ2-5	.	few	TGTGCCAGCAGTTCCATGGTCCTAGTGACCCAGTACTTC	CASSSMVLVTQYF
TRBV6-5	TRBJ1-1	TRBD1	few	TGTGCCAGCAGGAGTTTCTTGGGACAGGGCAAGGGCGGCACTGAAGCTTTCTTT	CASRSFLGQGKGGTEAFF
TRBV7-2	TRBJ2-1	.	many	TGTGCCAGCAGCTTTTTTGGCAGCGGCGCTGAGCAGTTCTTC	CASSFFGSGAEQFF
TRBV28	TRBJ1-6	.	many	TGTGCCAGCTTTGGGGGATATAATTCACCCCTCCACTTT	CASFGGYNSPLHF
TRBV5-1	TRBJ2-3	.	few	TGCGCCAGCAGCAGACGACAGCTGACTAGTACTAATACGCAGTATTTT	CASSRRQLTSTNTQYF
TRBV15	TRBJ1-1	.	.	TGTGCCACCAGCAGAGATCCGGCGGGAAACTTCCTAGCTTTCTTT	CATSRDPAGNFLAFF
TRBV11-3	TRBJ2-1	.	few	TGTGCCAGCAGCCGGACAGCGCTTGAGCAGTTCTTC	CASSRTALEQFF
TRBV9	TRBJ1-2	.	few	TGTGCCAGCAGCTCGATTGAGGTTGGGGCTAACTATGGCTACACCTTC	CASSSIEVGANYGYTF
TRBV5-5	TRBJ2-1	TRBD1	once	TGTGCCAGCAGCTTGGTGGGACAGGGGACCAATGAGCAGTTCTTC	CASSLVGQGTNEQFF
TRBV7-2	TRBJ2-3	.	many	TGTGCCAGCAACTTAGTTTCGGGGGGCCACACAGATACGCAGTATTTT	CASNLVSGGHTDTQYF
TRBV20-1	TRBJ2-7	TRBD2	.	TGCAGTGCTAGCCTCGGGACTAGCGGTGAGGGGCAGTACTTC	CSASLGTSGEGQYF
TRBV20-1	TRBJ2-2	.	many	TGCAGTGCTAGAAGGCCCAGGGGCGCATTAGGGGAGCTGTTTTTT	CSARRPRGALGELFF
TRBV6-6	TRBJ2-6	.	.	TGTGCCAGCAGTTGGAGGGTCTCTGGGGCCAACGTCCTGACTTTC	CASSWRVSGANVLTF
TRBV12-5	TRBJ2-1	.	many	TGTGCTAGTGGTTTGAGACTAACCCGGGTGGATGGAGATGTCTCCTACAATGAGCAGTTCTTC	CASGLRLTRVDGDVSYNEQFF
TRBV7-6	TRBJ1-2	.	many	TGTGCCAGCAGCCGCCTATTCTATGGCTACACCTTC	CASSRLFYGYTF
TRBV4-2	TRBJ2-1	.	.	TGTGCCAGCAGCCGTCGCGCCCCAACCGGCAATGTGCAGTTCTTC	CASSRRAPTGNVQFF
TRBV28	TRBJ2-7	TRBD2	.	TGTGCCAGCAGTTTATTAGCGGGAGTCAACGAGCAGTACTTC	CASSLLAGVNEQYF
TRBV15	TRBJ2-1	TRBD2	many	TGTGCCACCAGCAGACCGTCCGGGACTAGCGGACTATTAAGCTCCTACAATGAGCAGTTCTTC	CATSRPSGTSGLLSSYNEQFF
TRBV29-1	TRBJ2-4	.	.	TGCAGCGGCACGATACTAGGCGTTCAGTACTTC	CSGTILGVQYF
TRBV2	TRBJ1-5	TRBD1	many	TGTGCCAGTAAAGGACAGGGAAATCAGCCCCAGCATTTT	CASKGQGNQPQHF
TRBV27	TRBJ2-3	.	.	TGTGCCAGCAGTACTCCTTCCACCTTTAGCACAGATACGCAGTATTTT	CASSTPSTFSTDTQYF
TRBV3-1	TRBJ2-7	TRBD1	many	TGTGCCAGCAGTCCACAGGGGATCGAGCAGTACTTC	CASSPQGIEQYF
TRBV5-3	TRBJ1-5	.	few	TGTGCCAGAAGCACAGGACCAAATCAGCCCCAGCATTTT	CARSTGPNQPQHF
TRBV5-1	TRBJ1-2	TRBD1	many	TGCGCCAGCAGCTTGGACCAGGGGGGAATCTATGGCTACACCTTC	CASSLDQGGIYGYTF
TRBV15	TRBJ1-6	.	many	TGTGCCACCAGCACCCCTGTGGGGGGCAGGGATTCACCCCTCCACTTT	CATSTPVGGRDSPLHF
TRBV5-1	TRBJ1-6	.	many	TGCGCCAGCAGCCTCCGCAGACCCGCCGAGGGGCCACCCCTCCACTTT	CASSLRRPAEGPPLHF
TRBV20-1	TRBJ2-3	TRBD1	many	TGCAGTTTGGGACAGGGAGCGCCAGATACGCAGTATTTT	CSLGQGAPDTQYF
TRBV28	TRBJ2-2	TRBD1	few	TGTGCCAGCAGTCCGGGACAGATCGGCACCGGGGAGCTGTTTTTT	CASSPGQIGTGELFF
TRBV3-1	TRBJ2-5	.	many	TGTGCCAGCAGCCCCACGGGCGCGCTAACGTGGGAGACCCAGTACTTC	CASSPTGALTWETQYF
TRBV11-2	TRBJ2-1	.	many	TGTGCCAGCAGCTTAGAGACTTGGCGGGGATCCTACAATGAGCAGTTCTTC	CASSLETWRGSYNEQFF
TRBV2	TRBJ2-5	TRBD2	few	TGTGCCAGCAAGGGACTAGGGTACCAAGAGACCCAGTACTTC	CASKGLGYQETQYF
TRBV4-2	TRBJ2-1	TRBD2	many	TGTGCCAGCAGCCGGACCGGGGGCAGGGGCGGGAGGAATGAGCAGTTCTTC	CASSRTGGRGGRNEQFF
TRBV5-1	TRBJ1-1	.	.	TGCGCCAGCAGCTTGGGGGATAACACTGAAGCTTTCTTT	CASSLGDNTEAFF
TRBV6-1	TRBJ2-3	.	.	TGTGCCAGCAGACTGGACTTAACTAGCACAGATACGCAGTATTTT	CASRLDLTSTDTQYF
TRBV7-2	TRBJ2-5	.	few	TGTGCCAGCAGCTTAGCGCGCGGGGGCGGAGAGACCCAGTACTTC	CASSLARGGGETQYF
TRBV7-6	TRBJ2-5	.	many	TGTGCCAGCAGCTCCAGAGATTTGGGGGGCTGGGAGACCCAGTACTTC	CASSSRDLGGWETQYF
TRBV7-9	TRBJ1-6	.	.	TGTGCCAGCAGCAGCCTAGGGAGTTCACCCCTCCACTTT	CASSSLGSSPLHF
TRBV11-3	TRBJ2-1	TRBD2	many	TGTGCCAGCAGCTCCAGCGGGAGGGCCCAGAATGAGCAGTTCTTC	CASSSSGRAQNEQFF
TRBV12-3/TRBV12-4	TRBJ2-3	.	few	TGTGCCAGCAGTTCCTTGGACACACTTCCCTTAGATACGCAGTATTTT	CASSSLDTLPLDTQYF
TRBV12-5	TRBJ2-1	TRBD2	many	TGTGCTAGTGGTGGACTAGCGGAGTACAATGAGCAGTTCTTC	CASGGLAEYNEQFF
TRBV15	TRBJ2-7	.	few	TGTGCCACCAGCCTCATGTCCAGGGACGAGCAGTACTTC	CATSLMSRDEQYF